This T cell receptor beta chain comes out of a study of T-cell reconstitution after alpha-beta-depleted transplantation in children. General study results and limits: Alpha-beta T cells about two months after transplant reportedly derived from several hundred expanded graft clones. Certain patients had high TCRbeta diversity at day 60, and it came from recipient T cells and thymic progenitors that survived.

This CDR3 has 13 amino acids. V lost 5 bases, J lost 7 bases, and 11 bases lay in between. The germline gives CDR1 ENHRY, CDR2 SYGVKD. The table lists this clonotype with a few counts. Its target is unknown. Preparation of the TCRbeta library used unique molecular identifiers. TCRdb recomputed calls from the PCR reads with MiXCR, one row per CDR3 protein. Of roughly 100,000 distinct CDR3 sequences listed, roughly 7.6% are singletons. V and J are TRBV10-3 and TRBJ1-4; D may be TRBD1 (5 bases). The clonotype comes from a boy aged 2 to 10 with acute lymphoblastic leukemia, due to receive a stem cell transplant. The sequencing here drew on PBMCs, taken before TCRalphabeta/CD19-depleted stem cell transplant. The CDR3: CAISRGVGEKLFF. For the CDR3, the DNA is TGTGCCATCAGTCGGGGGGTCGGTGAAAAACTGTTTTTT.